What follows are 19 T cell receptor beta chains derived from one specimen sequenced in a study of CD8 T cells in Susac syndrome. An amount of RNA that ranged from about 0.45 to 1 ug was reverse transcribed with random hexamers. TCRdb re-called the immunoSEQ multiplex PCR reads with MiXCR, one entry per CDR3 protein. The table includes about 83,000 distinct CDR3 sequences, 96% detected once. Source material: CD8+ T cells from PBMCs. The receptors were gathered from a human donor with Susac syndrome.

This chain connects TRBV7-9 to TRBJ2-6, with a possible D match to TRBD2 (5 bases). With 5 bases removed from V and 4 bases from J, the gap between germline ends came to 12 bases. From germline, CDR1 is SEHNR and CDR2 FQNEAQ (reference sequence). There are 15 residues in the CDR3. The CDR3 is CASSHTGSGANVLTF. Written as DNA, the CDR3 is TGTGCCAGCAGCCATACGGGGTCCGGGGCCAACGTCCTGACTTTC.

J is TRBJ1-1 and V is TRBV6-5, with TRBD1 matching 8 bases. The CDR3 is 14 residues long. CDR1 and CDR2 from the germline V gene are MNHEY and SVGAGI. V dropped 4 bases and J dropped 1; count of bases not matched to a gene: 2. CDR3 sequence: CASSSGQGNTEAFF. CDR3 DNA sequence: TGTGCCAGCAGTTCTGGACAGGGGAACACTGAAGCTTTCTTT.

This clonotype was observed once. This sequence joins TRBV5-1 and TRBJ2-3, with 10 bases that match TRBD2. This CDR3 is 15 amino acids long. Germline lookup yields CDR1 SGHRS and CDR2 YFSETQ. Trimming took 2 bases from V and 0 from J; bases not matched to a gene: 0. CDR3 nucleotides: TGCGCCAGCAGCTTACTAGCGGGGAGCACAGATACGCAGTATTTT. Residues: CASSLLAGSTDTQYF. Looking up the rest from reference TRBV5-1 and TRBJ2-3 gives the full variable domain: KAGVTQTPRYLIKTRGQQVTLSCSPISGHRSVSWYQQTPGQGLQFLFEYFSETQRNKGNFPGRFSGRQFSNSRSEMNVSTLELGDSALYLCASSLLAGSTDTQYFGPGTRLTVL.

The V and J genes are TRBV5-1 and TRBJ2-7; D remains ambiguous. This CDR3 contains 13 residues. CDR1 and CDR2 from the germline V gene are SGHRS and YFSETQ. Trimming cost V 4 bases and J 0 bases, with 8 bases left between them. In nucleotides, the CDR3 is TGCGCCAGCAGCCGCGAGAGCTCCTACGAGCAGTACTTC. This encodes CASSRESSYEQYF.

This chain links TRBV20-1 with TRBJ1-2; the match to TRBD1 covers 7 bases. The junction had 6 bases not matched to a gene; V was cut back by 3 bases and J by 5 bases. Germline V gene lookup returns CDR1 DFQATT and CDR2 SNEGSKA (reference sequence). The CDR3 covers 13 residues. This chain's CDR3 is CSASGTAIYGYTF. The CDR3 coding sequence is TGCAGTGCTAGCGGGACAGCCATTTATGGCTACACCTTC.

This rearrangement joins TRBV14 to TRBJ1-2, with 7 positions matching TRBD1. Germline V lookup: CDR1 SGHDN, CDR2 FVKESK. The V and J ends lost 5 bases and 11 bases, in that order; junction bases with no gene match: 14. This CDR3 region has 14 residues. CDR3 residues: CASSNRDSDLDYTF. The CDR3 nucleotides read TGTGCCAGCAGCAATAGGGACAGCGACCTTGATTACACCTTC. The variable domain in full, with the rest retrieved from reference TRBV14 and TRBJ1-2, is EAGVTQFPSHSVIEKGQTVTLRCDPISGHDNLYWYRRVMGKEIKFLLHFVKESKQDESGMPNNRFLAERTGGTYSTLKVQPAELEDSGVYFCASSNRDSDLDYTFGSGTRLTVV.

The chain employs TRBV14 and TRBJ2-1, with 7 bases identical to TRBD2. This CDR3 region has 13 residues. The V and J ends lost 1 base and 13 bases, in that order; junction bases with no gene match: 7. The germline CDR1 and CDR2 sequences are SGHDN and FVKESK. CDR3 coding DNA: TGTGCCAGCAGCCAAGGGAGCGGGGCCGAACAGTTCTTC. It translates to CASSQGSGAEQFF.

The rearrangement joins TRBV9 to TRBJ2-3; D unresolved. The CDR3 sequence is 8 residues long. Trimming stripped 6 bases from V and 14 bases from J, with 7 bases between. Germline V gene data show CDR1 as SGDLS and CDR2 as YYNGEE. The chain's CDR3 is CASTWSYF. For the CDR3, the DNA is TGTGCCAGCACATGGTCGTATTTT.

This clonotype has a single count. V usage is TRBV13 and J usage is TRBJ2-4, with D uncertain. This CDR3 region has 13 residues. Trimming removed 0 bases from V and 5 bases from J, with 5 bases in between. Germline loops: CDR1 PRHDT, CDR2 FYEKMQ (reference sequence). The CDR3 DNA sequence: TGTGCCAGCAGCTTAGGGGCTGAAAACATTCAGTACTTC. Protein sequence: CASSLGAENIQYF.

The chain employs TRBV12-3 or TRBV12-4 and TRBJ2-3; D unresolved. CDR3 length: 13 residues. Trimming cost V 8 bases and J 4 bases, with 13 bases left between them. CDR3 DNA sequence: TGTGCCAGCTCCCAAGGTCCTGCAGATACGCAGTATTTT. Residues: CASSQGPADTQYF.

The chain joins TRBV7-2 to TRBJ2-7; D possibly corresponds to TRBD2 (5 bases). The germline gives CDR1 SGHTA, CDR2 FQGNSA. The CDR3 length is 14 residues. Trimming took off 2 bases at V and 7 bases at J, with 15 bases between the two ends. The CDR3 loop reads CASSLSFRSGEQYF. CDR3 in DNA: TGTGCCAGCAGCTTAAGTTTTCGTTCGGGGGAGCAGTACTTC.

The chain carries TRBV6-6 and TRBJ2-7, with D possibly matching TRBD1 (5 bases). CDR3 length: 12 amino acids. The germline gives CDR1 MNHNY, CDR2 SVGAGI (reference sequence). V lost 4 bases, J lost 2 bases, and 6 bases lay in between. CDR3 coding DNA: TGTGCCAGCAGTTTAGGGGCCTACGAGCAGTACTTC. As protein: CASSLGAYEQYF.

CDR3 sequence reads: CASSEVLASNQPQHF. The CDR3, as DNA: TGTGCCAGCAGTGAAGTTTTGGCGAGCAATCAGCCCCAGCATTTT. The chain couples TRBV2 to TRBJ1-5; no reliable D call. Germline CDR1 is SNHLY and CDR2 is FYNNEI. The CDR3 runs to 15 residues. Between the trimmed V and J ends, which lost 1 base and 1 base, there was a span of 8 bases.

V gene TRBV27 combines with J gene TRBJ2-2; D gene ambiguous. The V gene lost 5 bases and the J gene lost 7 bases, with 8 bases spanning the gap. The germline CDR1 and CDR2 sequences are MNHEY and SMNVEV (reference sequence). The CDR3 contains 12 residues. In DNA, the CDR3 is TGTGCCAGCAGTCCAGCTTTCGGGGAGCTGTTTTTT. Protein sequence: CASSPAFGELFF.

V usage is TRBV27 and J usage is TRBJ2-7; either TRBD1 or TRBD2 may fit D (6 bases each). Trimming took off 6 bases at V and 2 bases at J, with 14 bases between the two ends. The germline V gene has CDR1 MNHEY and CDR2 SMNVEV (reference sequence). The CDR3 has 14 residues. The CDR3: CASRSGAFAYEQYV. The CDR3 DNA sequence: TGTGCCAGCAGATCGGGGGCTTTCGCCTACGAGCAGTACGTC.

The gene calls are TRBV20-1 and TRBJ1-2; D call uncertain. The CDR3 has 13 residues. Germline V gives CDR1 DFQATT, CDR2 SNEGSKA (reference sequence). Trimming left V 1 base short and J 4 bases short, with 10 bases between. This CDR3 is CSARGVAVYGYTF. The CDR3 bases are TGCAGTGCTAGAGGGGTGGCGGTCTATGGCTACACCTTC.

This chain joins TRBV5-6 and TRBJ2-5; D is ambiguous. Germline values: CDR1 SGHDT, CDR2 YYEEEE. The V and J ends lost 4 bases and 6 bases respectively, with 10 bases between them. CDR3 length equals 12 residues. CDR3 in DNA: TGTGCCAGCAGCAAATGGGGAAAGACCCAGTACTTC. Protein: CASSKWGKTQYF.

This clonotype was found once. The chain combines TRBV30 with TRBJ2-7; D remains unclear. The CDR3 extends over 13 amino acids. CDR1 is GTSNPN and CDR2 is SVGIG in the germline V gene (reference sequence). V shed 5 bases and J shed 2 bases, with 13 bases lying between them. The CDR3 loop reads CAWGPGGPYEQYF. The CDR3 DNA sequence: TGTGCCTGGGGCCCAGGTGGTCCCTACGAGCAGTACTTC.

V and J are TRBV6-1 and TRBJ2-6; unclear D gene. The ends were cut back, 6 bases at V and 3 bases at J, with 15 bases in the middle. Germline CDR1 reads MNHNS; CDR2 reads SASEGT. The CDR3 is 16 residues long. The chain's CDR3 is CASSLSWLSGANVLTF. For the CDR3, the DNA is TGTGCCAGCAGCCTTTCTTGGTTAAGTGGGGCCAACGTCCTGACTTTC.